The text below deals with one TCR beta chain. The PCR was carried out with 60 Vbeta primers and 13 Jbeta primers. Using immunoSEQ multiplex PCR, the repertoire was profiled, and TCRdb retains in-frame clones only, with some absent. The table has approximately 160,000 clones, about 76% seen once. This sample is part of a study of cytomegalovirus exposure and HLA in healthy donors. The sequence was collected from a male donor in good health and CMV-seropositive. The material sequenced was PBMCs.

The CDR3 is CASSPLRSGMNTEAFF. In DNA form, the CDR3 reads TGTGCCAGCTCACCCCTCAGGTCAGGCATGAACACTGAAGCTTTCTTT. This chain uses TRBV18 with TRBJ1-1; no clear D. The CDR3 is 16 residues long. Germline V gene sequence: CDR1 KGHSH, CDR2 LQKENI. V was pared by 3 bases and J by 0 bases, with 14 bases between.